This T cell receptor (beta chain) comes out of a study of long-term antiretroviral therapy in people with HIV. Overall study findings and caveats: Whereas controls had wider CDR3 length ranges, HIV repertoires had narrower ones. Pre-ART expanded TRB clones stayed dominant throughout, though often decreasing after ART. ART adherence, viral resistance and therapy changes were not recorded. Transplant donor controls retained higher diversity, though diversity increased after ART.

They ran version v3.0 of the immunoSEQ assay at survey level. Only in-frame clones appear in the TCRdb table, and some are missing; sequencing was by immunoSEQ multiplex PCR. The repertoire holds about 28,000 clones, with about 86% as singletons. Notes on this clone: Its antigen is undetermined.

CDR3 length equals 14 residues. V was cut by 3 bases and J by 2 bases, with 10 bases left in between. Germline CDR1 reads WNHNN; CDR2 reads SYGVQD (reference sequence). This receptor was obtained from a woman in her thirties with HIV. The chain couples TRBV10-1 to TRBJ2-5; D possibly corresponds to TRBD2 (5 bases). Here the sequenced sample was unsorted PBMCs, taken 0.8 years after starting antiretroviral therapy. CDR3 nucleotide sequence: TGCGCCAGCAGTGAAAGGAGCGGTCAAGAGACCCAGTACTTC. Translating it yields CASSERSGQETQYF.